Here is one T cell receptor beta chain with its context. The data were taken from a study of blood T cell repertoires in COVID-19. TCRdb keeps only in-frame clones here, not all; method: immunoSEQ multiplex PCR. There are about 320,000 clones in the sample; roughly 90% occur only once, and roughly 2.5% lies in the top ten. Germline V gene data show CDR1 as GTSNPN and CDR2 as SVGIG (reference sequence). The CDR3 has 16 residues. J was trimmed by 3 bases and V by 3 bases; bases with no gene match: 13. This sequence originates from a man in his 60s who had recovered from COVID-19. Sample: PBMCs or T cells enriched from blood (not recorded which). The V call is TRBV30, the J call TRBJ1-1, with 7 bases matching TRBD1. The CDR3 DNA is TGTGCCTGGAGACAGGGGTACAACTTCGTCGACACTGAAGCTTTCTTT. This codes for CAWRQGYNFVDTEAFF.